The 15 T cell receptor beta chains reported below all come from one sample, sequenced in a study of shared clonotypes between healthy human individuals. The method was immunoSEQ multiplex PCR; TCRdb's version includes in-frame clones alone and lacks a portion of them. Found here are some 2 million clones, over 85% of them singletons; the top ten hold 0.9% to 1.4%. Naivety among CD8 cells was defined by CD45RO negativity and positive CCR7 selection, thereby excluding terminally differentiated effector memory CD45RA+ cells. The sequencing input was naive CD8+ T cells sorted from blood. The receptors derive from a man between 18 and 29 years old in good health.

The rearrangement links TRBV5-5 to TRBJ2-7, with TRBD2 matching over 10 bases. The CDR3 contains 15 residues. CDR1 SGHKS and CDR2 YYEKEE come from the germline V gene (reference sequence). J lost 3 bases, V lost 3 bases, and 6 bases had no gene match. The CDR3 region has the DNA TGTGCCAGCAGCTGGGAGCGGGAGGGAAGCTACGAGCAGTACTTC. Its translation: CASSWEREGSYEQYF.

This clone has more than one count but fewer than ten. CDR3 coding DNA: TGTGCCAGCAGTGAAGTCGGACCCCTCCACTTT. This encodes CASSEVGPLHF. The genes are TRBV6-1 and TRBJ1-6; no reliable D call. The CDR3 loop spans 11 amino acids. The V gene lost 1 base and the J gene lost 12 bases, with 4 bases spanning the gap. Germline values: CDR1 MNHNS, CDR2 SASEGT.

The chain is built from TRBV6-5 and TRBJ2-2; D remains unclear. V shed 3 bases and J shed 4 bases, with 15 bases lying between them. CDR1 MNHEY and CDR2 SVGAGI come from the germline V gene. The CDR3 is made up of 16 amino acids. The CDR3 is CASSYSGTSSTGELFF. In DNA, the CDR3 is TGTGCCAGCAGTTATTCGGGCACCTCGAGCACCGGGGAGCTGTTTTTT.

The chain carries TRBV6-5 and TRBJ2-5; the match to TRBD2 covers 10 bases. The germline gives CDR1 MNHEY, CDR2 SVGAGI. V shed 2 bases, J shed 5 bases, and the junction held 5 bases outside the gene matches. This CDR3 has 15 residues. As DNA, the CDR3 is TGTGCCAGCAGTTACGGTAGCGGGAGGTGGGAGACCCAGTACTTC. Its translation: CASSYGSGRWETQYF.

The chain couples TRBV7-9 to TRBJ2-7; TRBD1 matches 7 bases. J gave up 3 bases and V 4 bases, and 9 bases lay outside the gene matches. The CDR3 length is 15 residues. Germline loops: CDR1 SEHNR, CDR2 FQNEAQ (reference sequence). In DNA form, the CDR3 reads TGTGCCAGCAGCTCCGGACAGGAGTGGGACTACGAGCAGTACTTC. It translates to CASSSGQEWDYEQYF.

The rearrangement joins TRBV9 to TRBJ2-5; D remains ambiguous. The germline gives CDR1 SGDLS, CDR2 YYNGEE. The germline V and J ends were trimmed by 0 bases and 5 bases, with 11 bases remaining between them. The CDR3 length is 14 residues. The CDR3 sequence: CASSVDGFAETQYF. The CDR3, as DNA: TGTGCCAGCAGCGTAGATGGGTTTGCGGAGACCCAGTACTTC.

This chain links TRBV7-8 with TRBJ1-2, with D possibly matching TRBD1 (6 bases). Between the trimmed V and J ends, which lost 3 bases and 4 bases, there was a span of 12 bases. The length of the CDR3 is 14 residues. CDR1 is SGHVS, CDR2 FQNEAQ, per germline. CDR3 protein: CASSFHRDPYGYTF. The DNA of the CDR3 is TGTGCCAGCAGCTTCCACAGGGACCCCTATGGCTACACCTTC.

The chain joins TRBV5-4 to TRBJ2-1; TRBD2 matches 7 bases. The CDR3 covers 14 residues. Per the germline V gene, CDR1 is SGHNT and CDR2 is YYREEE (reference sequence). V lost 1 base to trimming and J lost 7 bases; unmatched junction nucleotides: 5. CDR3 nucleotides: TGTGCCAGCAGCTTGAGGGAGGGGAAAAATGAGCAGTTCTTC. Translated, it gives CASSLREGKNEQFF.

CDR3 region: CASSVEVRGEQYF. The CDR3 DNA is TGTGCCAGCAGCGTAGAAGTGCGGGGCGAGCAGTACTTC. The chain uses TRBV9 and TRBJ2-7; weak D call: TRBD2 (6 bases). CDR3 length equals 13 residues. V was shortened by 0 bases and J by 6 bases, with 10 bases between the two germline ends. Germline CDR1 is SGDLS and CDR2 is YYNGEE.

The chain uses TRBV9 and TRBJ2-7; D uncertain. CDR3 size: 14 residues. CDR1 and CDR2 from the germline V gene are SGDLS and YYNGEE. V shed 0 bases and J shed 0 bases, with 7 bases lying between them. Written as DNA, the CDR3 is TGTGCCAGCAGCGTAGACTCAAACTCCTACGAGCAGTACTTC. It is translated as CASSVDSNSYEQYF.

The genes are TRBV10-3 and TRBJ2-1; D tentatively fits TRBD1 or TRBD2 (7 bases each). This CDR3 is 16 amino acids long. The ends were cut back, 0 bases at V and 4 bases at J, with 13 bases in the middle. Germline CDR1 reads ENHRY; CDR2 reads SYGVKD. The CDR3 region has the DNA TGTGCCATCAGTGAGTCCCAGGGGGGGGTATACAATGAGCAGTTCTTC. This codes for CAISESQGGVYNEQFF.

This chain links TRBV6-5 with TRBJ1-2; D ambiguous. From germline, CDR1 is MNHEY and CDR2 SVGAGI. Trimming took 6 bases from V and 8 from J, leaving 16 bases between them. This CDR3 is built from 13 residues. CDR3 loop: CASSPGRGSGYTF. CDR3 nucleotides: TGTGCCAGCAGCCCAGGTCGAGGGTCCGGCTACACCTTC.

The CDR3 region is CASSLGVAGELFF. As DNA, the CDR3 is TGTGCCAGCAGCCTCGGGGTCGCCGGGGAGCTGTTTTTT. The chain links TRBV7-3 to TRBJ2-2, with TRBD2 as a possible D gene (5 bases). V lost 5 bases to trimming and J lost 6 bases, with 10 bases between them. CDR3 size: 13 residues. Germline-derived CDR1 and CDR2 are SGHTA and FQGTGA.

This chain uses TRBV5-6 with TRBJ2-5; TRBD2 matches 7 bases. Unmatched junction bases numbered 10, after V lost 1 base and J lost 7 bases. Germline V gene data show CDR1 as SGHDT and CDR2 as YYEEEE. This CDR3 has 15 amino acids. CDR3 in amino acids: CASSLSLAGKGTQYF. DNA of the CDR3: TGTGCCAGCAGCTTGTCATTAGCGGGTAAAGGGACCCAGTACTTC.

The chain carries TRBV13 and TRBJ1-2; 9 nucleotides agree with TRBD1. The CDR3 sequence is 13 residues long. V was pared by 6 bases and J by 6 bases, with 5 bases of the junction left unmatched. CDR1 is PRHDT and CDR2 is FYEKMQ in the germline V gene (reference sequence). CDR3 protein: CASRSTGGNGYTF. The CDR3 DNA follows: TGTGCCAGCAGGTCCACAGGGGGCAATGGCTACACCTTC.